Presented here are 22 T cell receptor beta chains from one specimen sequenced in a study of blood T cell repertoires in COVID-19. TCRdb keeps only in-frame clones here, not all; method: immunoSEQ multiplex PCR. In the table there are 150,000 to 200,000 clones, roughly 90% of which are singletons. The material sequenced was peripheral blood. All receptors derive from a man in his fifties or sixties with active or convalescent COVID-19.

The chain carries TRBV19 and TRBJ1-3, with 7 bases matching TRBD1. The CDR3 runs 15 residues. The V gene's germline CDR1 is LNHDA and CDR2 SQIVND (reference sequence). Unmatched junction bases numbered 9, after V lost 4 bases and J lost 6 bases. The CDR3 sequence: CASSTNPTGSNTIYF. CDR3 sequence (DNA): TGTGCCAGTAGTACCAATCCGACAGGGTCAAACACCATATATTTT.

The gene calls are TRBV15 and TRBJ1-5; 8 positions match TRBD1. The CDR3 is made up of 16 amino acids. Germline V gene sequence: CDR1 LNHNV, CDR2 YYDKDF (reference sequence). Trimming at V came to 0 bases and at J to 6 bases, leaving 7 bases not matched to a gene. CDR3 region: CATSRDGAGGGQPQHF. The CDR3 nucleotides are TGTGCCACCAGCAGAGATGGGGCAGGGGGCGGTCAGCCCCAGCATTTT. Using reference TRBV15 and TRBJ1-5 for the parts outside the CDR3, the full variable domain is DAMVIQNPRYQVTQFGKPVTLSCSQTLNHNVMYWYQQKSSQAPKLLFHYYDKDFNNEADTPDNFQSRRPNTSFCFLDIRSPGLGDTAMYLCATSRDGAGGGQPQHFGDGTRLSIL.

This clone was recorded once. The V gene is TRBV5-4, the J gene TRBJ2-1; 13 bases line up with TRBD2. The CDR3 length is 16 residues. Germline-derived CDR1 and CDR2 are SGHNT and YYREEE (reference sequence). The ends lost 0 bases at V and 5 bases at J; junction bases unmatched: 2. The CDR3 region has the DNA TGTGCCAGCAGCTTGGGGGGACTAGCGGGGCACAATGAGCAGTTCTTC. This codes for CASSLGGLAGHNEQFF.

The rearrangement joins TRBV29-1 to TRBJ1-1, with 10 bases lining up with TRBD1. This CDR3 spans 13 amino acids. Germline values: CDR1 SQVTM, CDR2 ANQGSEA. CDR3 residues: CGGDRGPRTEAFF. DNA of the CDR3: TGCGGGGGAGACAGGGGGCCTCGGACTGAAGCTTTCTTT. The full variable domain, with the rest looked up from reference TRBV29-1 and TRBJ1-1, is SAVISQKPSRDICQRGTSLTIQCQVDSQVTMMFWYRQQPGQSLTLIATANQGSEATYESGFVIDKFPISRPNLTFSTLTVSNMSPEDSSIYLCGGDRGPRTEAFFGQGTRLTVV.

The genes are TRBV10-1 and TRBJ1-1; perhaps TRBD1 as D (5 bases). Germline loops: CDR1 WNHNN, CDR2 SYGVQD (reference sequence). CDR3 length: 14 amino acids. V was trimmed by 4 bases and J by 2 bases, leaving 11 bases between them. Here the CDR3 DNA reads TGCGCCAGCAGTGCAGCGACAGCCAACACTGAAGCTTTCTTT. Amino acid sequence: CASSAATANTEAFF.

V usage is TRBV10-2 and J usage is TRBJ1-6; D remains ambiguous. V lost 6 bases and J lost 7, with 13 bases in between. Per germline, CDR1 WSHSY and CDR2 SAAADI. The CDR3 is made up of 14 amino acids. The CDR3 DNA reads TGCGCCAGCAGCGTGACTGCGTGGAATTCACCCCTCCACTTT. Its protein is CASSVTAWNSPLHF.

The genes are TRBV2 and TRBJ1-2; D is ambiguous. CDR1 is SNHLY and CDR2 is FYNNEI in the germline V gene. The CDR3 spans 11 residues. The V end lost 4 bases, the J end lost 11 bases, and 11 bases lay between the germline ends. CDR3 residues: CASSVPDLYTF. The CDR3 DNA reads TGTGCCAGCAGTGTCCCGGACTTGTACACCTTC. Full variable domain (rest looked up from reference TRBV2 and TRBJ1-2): EPEVTQTPSHQVTQMGQEVILRCVPISNHLYFYWYRQILGQKVEFLVSFYNNEISEKSEIFDDQFSVERPDGSNFTLKIRSTKLEDSAMYFCASSVPDLYTFGSGTRLTVV.

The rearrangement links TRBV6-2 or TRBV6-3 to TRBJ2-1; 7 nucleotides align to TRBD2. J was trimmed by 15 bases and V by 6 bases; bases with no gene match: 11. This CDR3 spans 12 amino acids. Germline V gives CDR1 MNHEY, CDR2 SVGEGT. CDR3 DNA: TGTGCCAGCAGCCAGACTAGTGGGGGGGGGTTCTTC. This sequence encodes CASSQTSGGGFF.

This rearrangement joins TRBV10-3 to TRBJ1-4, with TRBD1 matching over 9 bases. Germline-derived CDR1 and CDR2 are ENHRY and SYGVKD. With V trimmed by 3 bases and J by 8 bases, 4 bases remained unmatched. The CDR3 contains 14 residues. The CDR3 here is CAISDSTGGEKLFF. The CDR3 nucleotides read TGTGCCATCAGTGATTCGACAGGGGGGGAAAAACTGTTTTTT.

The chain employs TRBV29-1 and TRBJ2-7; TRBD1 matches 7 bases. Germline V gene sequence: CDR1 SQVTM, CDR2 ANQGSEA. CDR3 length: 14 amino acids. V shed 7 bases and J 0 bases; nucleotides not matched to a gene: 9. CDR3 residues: CSAMSGGSSYEQYF. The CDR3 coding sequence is TGCAGCGCAATGTCAGGGGGAAGCTCCTACGAGCAGTACTTC.

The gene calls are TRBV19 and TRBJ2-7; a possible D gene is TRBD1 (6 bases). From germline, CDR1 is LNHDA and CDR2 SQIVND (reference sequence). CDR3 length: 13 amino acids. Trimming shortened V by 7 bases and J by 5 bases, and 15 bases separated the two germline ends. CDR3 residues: CASNSQGSHEQYF. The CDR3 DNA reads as TGTGCCAGTAATTCCCAGGGGTCCCACGAGCAGTACTTC.

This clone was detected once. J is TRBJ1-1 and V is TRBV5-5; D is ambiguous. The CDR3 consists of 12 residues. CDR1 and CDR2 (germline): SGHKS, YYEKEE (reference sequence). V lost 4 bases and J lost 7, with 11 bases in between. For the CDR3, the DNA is TGTGCCAGCAGCCTGGAATGGAGTGAAGCTTTCTTT. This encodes CASSLEWSEAFF.

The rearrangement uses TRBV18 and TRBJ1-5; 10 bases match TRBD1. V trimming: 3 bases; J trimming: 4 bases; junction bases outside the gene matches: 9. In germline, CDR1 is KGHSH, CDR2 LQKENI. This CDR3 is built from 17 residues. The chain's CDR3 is CASSPNPRTGGNQPQHF. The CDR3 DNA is TGTGCCAGCTCACCTAATCCTCGGACAGGGGGTAATCAGCCCCAGCATTTT.

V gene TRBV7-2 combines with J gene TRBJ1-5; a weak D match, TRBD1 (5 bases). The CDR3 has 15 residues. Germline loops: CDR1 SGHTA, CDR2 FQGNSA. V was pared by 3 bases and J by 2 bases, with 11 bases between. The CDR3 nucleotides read TGTGCCAGCAGCTTTTTGGGGGGAGGCAATCAGCCCCAGCATTTT. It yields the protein CASSFLGGGNQPQHF.

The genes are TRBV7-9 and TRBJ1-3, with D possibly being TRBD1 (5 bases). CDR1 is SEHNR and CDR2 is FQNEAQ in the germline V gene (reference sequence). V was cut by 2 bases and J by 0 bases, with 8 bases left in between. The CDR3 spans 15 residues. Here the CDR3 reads CASSLKGNSGNTIYF. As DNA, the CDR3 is TGTGCCAGCAGCTTAAAGGGGAACTCTGGAAACACCATATATTTT.

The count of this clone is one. CDR3: CASSEAFRAEAFF. DNA for the CDR3: TGTGCCAGCAGTGAAGCGTTCAGGGCTGAAGCTTTCTTT. The chain recombines TRBV6-1 with TRBJ1-1; D is possibly TRBD1 (5 bases). V was cut by 0 bases and J by 6 bases, with 8 bases left in between. This CDR3 is built from 13 residues. CDR1 is MNHNS, CDR2 SASEGT, per germline.

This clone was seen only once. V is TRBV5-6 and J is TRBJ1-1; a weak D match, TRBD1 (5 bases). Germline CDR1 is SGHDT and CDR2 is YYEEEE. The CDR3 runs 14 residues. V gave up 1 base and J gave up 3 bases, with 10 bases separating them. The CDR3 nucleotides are TGTGCCAGCAGCTTGCAGGGAGGGGACACTGAAGCTTTCTTT. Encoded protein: CASSLQGGDTEAFF.

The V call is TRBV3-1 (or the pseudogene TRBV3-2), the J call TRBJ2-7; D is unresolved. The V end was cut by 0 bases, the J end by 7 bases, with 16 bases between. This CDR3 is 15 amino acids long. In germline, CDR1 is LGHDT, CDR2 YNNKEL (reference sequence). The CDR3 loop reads CASSQEPHPEREQYF. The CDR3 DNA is TGTGCCAGCAGCCAAGAACCTCACCCCGAGCGTGAGCAGTACTTC.

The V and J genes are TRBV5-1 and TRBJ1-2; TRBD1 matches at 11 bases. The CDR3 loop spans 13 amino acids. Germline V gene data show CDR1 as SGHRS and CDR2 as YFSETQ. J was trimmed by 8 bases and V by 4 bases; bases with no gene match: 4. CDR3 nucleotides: TGCGCCAGCAGCGGACAGGGGGCGGGAGGCTACACCTTC. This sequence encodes CASSGQGAGGYTF. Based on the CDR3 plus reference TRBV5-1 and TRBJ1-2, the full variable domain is KAGVTQTPRYLIKTRGQQVTLSCSPISGHRSVSWYQQTPGQGLQFLFEYFSETQRNKGNFPGRFSGRQFSNSRSEMNVSTLELGDSALYLCASSGQGAGGYTFGSGTRLTVV.

The CDR3 loop reads CAWSATGYQPQHF. Here the CDR3 DNA reads TGTGCCTGGAGCGCGACAGGGTATCAGCCCCAGCATTTT. The chain couples TRBV30 to TRBJ1-5, with 7 bases aligning to TRBD1. The CDR3 sequence is 13 residues long. Germline V CDR1 and CDR2: GTSNPN, SVGIG (reference sequence). The ends lost 3 bases at V and 5 bases at J; junction bases unmatched: 4.

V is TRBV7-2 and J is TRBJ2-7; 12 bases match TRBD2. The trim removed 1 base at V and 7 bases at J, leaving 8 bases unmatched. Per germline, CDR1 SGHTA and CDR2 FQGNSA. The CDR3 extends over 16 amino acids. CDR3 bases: TGTGCCAGCAGCTTAGTGCTAGCGGGAGGGCCGGAAGAGCAGTACTTC. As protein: CASSLVLAGGPEEQYF.

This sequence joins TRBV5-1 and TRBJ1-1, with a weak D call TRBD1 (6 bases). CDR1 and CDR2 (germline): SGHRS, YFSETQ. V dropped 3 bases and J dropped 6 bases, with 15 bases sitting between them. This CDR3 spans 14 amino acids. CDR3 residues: CASSSRQVRAEAFF. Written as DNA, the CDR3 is TGCGCCAGCAGCTCCCGACAGGTACGGGCTGAAGCTTTCTTT. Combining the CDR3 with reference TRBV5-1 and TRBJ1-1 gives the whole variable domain KAGVTQTPRYLIKTRGQQVTLSCSPISGHRSVSWYQQTPGQGLQFLFEYFSETQRNKGNFPGRFSGRQFSNSRSEMNVSTLELGDSALYLCASSSRQVRAEAFFGQGTRLTVV.